A selection of T cell receptor beta chains follows, all from one sample in a study of cytomegalovirus exposure and HLA in healthy donors. Profiling relied on immunoSEQ multiplex PCR, and the TCRdb table lists in-frame clones only, not all of them. With 65,000 to 80,000 clones in the sample, the ten largest clones hold roughly 7.4%. The source material was PBMCs. These receptors were taken from a female donor in good health and CMV-seropositive. CDR3s include the opening cysteine and the closing phenylalanine or tryptophan.

j_call v_call cdr3_aa
TRBJ1-6 TRBV7-9 CASSLRGRGPYSPLHF
TRBJ2-7 TRBV7-9 CASSSPPVGQGLYEQYF
TRBJ1-1 TRBV18 CASSPSRGNTEAFF
TRBJ2-2 TRBV28 CASRYGTTNTGELFF
TRBJ1-3 TRBV28 CASSSRTVSGNTIYF
TRBJ1-1 TRBV5-1 CASSSTQGATEAFF
TRBJ2-2 TRBV29-1 CSVESGPNTGELFF
TRBJ1-5 TRBV27 CASSFQGRTEQPQHF
TRBJ1-4 TRBV30 CAWSFGTVSTLTNEKLFF
TRBJ2-3 TRBV5-5 CASRYRADTQYF
TRBJ2-7 TRBV9 CASSVGTSGAHEQYF
TRBJ2-3 TRBV5-6 CASSLWAVTDTQYF
TRBJ2-4 TRBV7-8 CASSPGAGGPSLGSIFGNIQYF
TRBJ1-5 TRBV6-6 CASSWDRVQPQHF
TRBJ1-4 TRBV18 CASSPKGAGNEKLFF
TRBJ2-3 TRBV5-4 CASSRTSGLEDTQYF
TRBJ2-2 TRBV7-9 CASSFSGGNTGELFF
TRBJ2-5 TRBV7-6 CASSPRPMEVEETQYF